This paragraph reports one T cell receptor beta chain. Repertoires were generated with immunoSEQ multiplex PCR, while TCRdb's copy carries only in-frame clones and drops some. The sample consists of roughly 92,000 clones, approximately 88% of them appearing once. The data are from a study of control samples from healthy donors and cancer patients. The clonotype originates from a woman aged 55-69 years in good health. Material: blood.

CDR3 residues: CASSQVGGRKRDQPQHF. The CDR3 nucleotides are TGCGCCAGCAGCCAAGTAGGAGGCAGGAAAAGGGATCAGCCCCAGCATTTT. V is TRBV4-1 and J is TRBJ1-5; D is unclear. The ends were cut back, 1 base at V and 5 bases at J, with 18 bases in the middle. Germline V gives CDR1 MGHRA, CDR2 YSYEKL. The CDR3 runs to 17 residues.